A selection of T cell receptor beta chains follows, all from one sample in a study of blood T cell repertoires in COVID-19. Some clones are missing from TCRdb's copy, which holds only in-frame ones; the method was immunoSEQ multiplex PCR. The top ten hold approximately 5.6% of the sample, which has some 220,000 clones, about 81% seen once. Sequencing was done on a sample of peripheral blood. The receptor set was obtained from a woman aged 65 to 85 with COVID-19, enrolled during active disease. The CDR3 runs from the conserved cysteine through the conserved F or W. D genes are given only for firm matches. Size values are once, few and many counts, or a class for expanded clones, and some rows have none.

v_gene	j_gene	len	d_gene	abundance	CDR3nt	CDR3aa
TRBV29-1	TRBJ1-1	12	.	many	TGCAGCGTTGAGGGCTTGGGCACTGAAGCTTTCTTT	CSVEGLGTEAFF
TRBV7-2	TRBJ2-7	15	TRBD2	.	TGTGCCAGCAGCTTAGTGGGACTAGCGTCCTACGAGCAGTACTTC	CASSLVGLASYEQYF
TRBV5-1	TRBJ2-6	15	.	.	TGCGCCAGCAGCTTGACGGTCTCTGGGGCCAACGTCCTGACTTTC	CASSLTVSGANVLTF
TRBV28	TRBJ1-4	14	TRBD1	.	TGTGCCAGCAGCCAACAGGGGGCAGGTGAAAAACTGTTTTTT	CASSQQGAGEKLFF
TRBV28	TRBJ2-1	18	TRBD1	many	TGTGCCAGCAGTTTCGCGGGCCGAAGACAGGGGGGAGGTGGTGAGCAGTTCTTC	CASSFAGRRQGGGGEQFF
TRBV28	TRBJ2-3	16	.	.	TGTGCCAGCAGTTTCTCTGCAGGGGTGAGCACAGATACGCAGTATTTT	CASSFSAGVSTDTQYF
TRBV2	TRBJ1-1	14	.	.	TGTGCCAGCAGTGAAGTATTGTCTCGGACTGAAGCTTTCTTT	CASSEVLSRTEAFF
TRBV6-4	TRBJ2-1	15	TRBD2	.	TGTGCCAGCAGTGATAGCGGGAGCTCCTACAATGAGCAGTTCTTC	CASSDSGSSYNEQFF
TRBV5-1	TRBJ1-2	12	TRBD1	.	TGCGCCAGATTTGGGACAGCCTATGGCTACACCTTC	CARFGTAYGYTF
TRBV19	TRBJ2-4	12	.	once	TGTGCCAGTAGTCCTAGTAAAAACATTCAGTACTTC	CASSPSKNIQYF
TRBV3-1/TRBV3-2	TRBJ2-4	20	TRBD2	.	TGTGCCAGCAGCCACATACCGGGACTAGCGGGAGTGGTGGCCAAAAACATTCAGTACTTC	CASSHIPGLAGVVAKNIQYF
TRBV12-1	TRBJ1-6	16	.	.	TGTGCCAGCAGCTCCCCTCCGCCGGTCCCTAATTCACCCCTCCACTTT	CASSSPPPVPNSPLHF
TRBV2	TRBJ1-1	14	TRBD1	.	TGTGCCAGCAGGCCACAGGGGAGGAACACTGAAGCTTTCTTT	CASRPQGRNTEAFF
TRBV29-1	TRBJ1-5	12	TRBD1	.	TGCAGCGCGGGACAGGGAAATCAGCCCCAGCATTTT	CSAGQGNQPQHF
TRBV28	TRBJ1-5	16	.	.	TGTGCCAGCAGTTTGGTTCGCAGGGGTGGCAATCAGCCCCAGCATTTT	CASSLVRRGGNQPQHF
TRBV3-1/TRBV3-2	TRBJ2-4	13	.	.	TGTGCCAGCAGCCGGGCAGGCGAAAACATTCAGTACTTC	CASSRAGENIQYF
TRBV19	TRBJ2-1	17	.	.	TGTGCCAGTAGTATAGATTCGGAGCAGGGTTCCTACAATGAGCAGTTCTTC	CASSIDSEQGSYNEQFF
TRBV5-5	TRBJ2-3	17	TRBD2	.	TGTGCCAGCAGCTTGGCTAGCCTAGCGGGGACCTGGGATACGCAGTATTTT	CASSLASLAGTWDTQYF
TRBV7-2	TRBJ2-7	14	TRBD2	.	TGTGCCAGCAGCGCCGGGACTAGGACCTACGAGCAGTACTTC	CASSAGTRTYEQYF
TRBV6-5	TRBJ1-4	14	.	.	TGTGCCAGCAGGGCAGGGTTAACTAATGAAAAACTGTTTTTT	CASRAGLTNEKLFF
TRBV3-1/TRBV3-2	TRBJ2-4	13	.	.	TGTGCCAGCAGCCACAGGGGAGGGAACATTCAGTACTTC	CASSHRGGNIQYF
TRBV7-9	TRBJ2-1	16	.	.	TGTGCCAGCAGCTTAGAGCTTGGCAGGGGGAGGAATGAGCAGTTCTTC	CASSLELGRGRNEQFF
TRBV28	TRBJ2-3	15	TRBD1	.	TGTGCCAGCAGTTATCGGCAGGGGGCAACAGATACGCAGTATTTT	CASSYRQGATDTQYF
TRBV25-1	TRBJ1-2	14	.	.	TGTGCCAGCAGTGGGACAGTCGGGAACTATGGCTACACCTTC	CASSGTVGNYGYTF
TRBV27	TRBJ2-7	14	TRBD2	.	TGTGCCAGCAGCCGTACTAGCGGACCCTACGAGCAGTACTTC	CASSRTSGPYEQYF
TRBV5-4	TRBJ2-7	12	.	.	TGTGCCAGCAGCTTGCTCGCCTACGAGCAGTACTTC	CASSLLAYEQYF
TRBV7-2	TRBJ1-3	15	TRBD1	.	TGTGCCAGCAGCCTAGGGACAGGGGGTGGAAACACCATATATTTT	CASSLGTGGGNTIYF
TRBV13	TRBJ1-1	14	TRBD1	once	TGTGCCAGCAGCTTCCGGGACAGGAACACTGAAGCTTTCTTT	CASSFRDRNTEAFF
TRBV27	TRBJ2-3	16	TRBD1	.	TGTGCCAGCAGTCCCGGGACAGGGGGAATCGGAGATACGCAGTATTTT	CASSPGTGGIGDTQYF
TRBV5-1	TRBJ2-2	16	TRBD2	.	TGCGCCAGCAGCCCCTGGCTAGCGGGAGTCCCCGGGGAGCTGTTTTTT	CASSPWLAGVPGELFF
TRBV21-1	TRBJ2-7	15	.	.	TGTGCCAGCAGCAAAGTGGTAGCGGGCACCTACGAGCAGTACTTC	CASSKVVAGTYEQYF
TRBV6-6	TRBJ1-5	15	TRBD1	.	TGTGCCTCCCGGTCCGGGACAGAGGGCAATCAGCCCCAGCATTTT	CASRSGTEGNQPQHF
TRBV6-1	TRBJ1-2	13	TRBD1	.	TGTGCCAGCAGCCCCGGGACAGGGTATGGCTACACCTTC	CASSPGTGYGYTF
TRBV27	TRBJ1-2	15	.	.	TGTGCCAGCAGTCCCGACAGGAGCCGCCACTATGGCTACACCTTC	CASSPDRSRHYGYTF
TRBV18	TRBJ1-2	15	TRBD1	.	TGTGCCAGCTCACAAGACAGGGATTGGGGCTATGGCTACACCTTC	CASSQDRDWGYGYTF
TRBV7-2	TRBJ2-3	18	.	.	TGTGCCAGCAGCTTAGTCTCGGCAGGTGGGACAAACACAGATACGCAGTATTTT	CASSLVSAGGTNTDTQYF
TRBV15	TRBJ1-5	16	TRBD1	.	TGTGCCACCAGCAGGGCCCTCGGACAGGGTGGCCAGCCCCAGCATTTT	CATSRALGQGGQPQHF
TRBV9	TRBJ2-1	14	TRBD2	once	TGTGCCAGCAGCGTAGAAGGCGGGAGTGTTGAGCAGTTCTTC	CASSVEGGSVEQFF
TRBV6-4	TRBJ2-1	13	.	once	TGTGCCAGCAGTGGGTCCCGGGGTGGCGAGCAGTTCTTC	CASSGSRGGEQFF
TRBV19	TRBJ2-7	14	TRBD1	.	TGTGCCAGTAGTAGGGGACGGGACAGCTACGAGCAGTACTTC	CASSRGRDSYEQYF
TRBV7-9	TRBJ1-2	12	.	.	TGTGCCAGCAGCTACAGACAGGATGGCTACACCTTC	CASSYRQDGYTF
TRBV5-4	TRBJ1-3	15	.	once	TGTGCCAGCAGCTTGGAAAGGGGGTCCGGAAACACCATATATTTT	CASSLERGSGNTIYF
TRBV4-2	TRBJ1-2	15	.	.	TGTGCCAGCAGCCAAGAAAGGCAGGGATTCTATGGCTACACCTTC	CASSQERQGFYGYTF
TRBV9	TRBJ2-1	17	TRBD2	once	TGTGCCAGCAGCGCCCGCATCGGGCGGGAGGGCCACAATGAGCAGTTCTTC	CASSARIGREGHNEQFF
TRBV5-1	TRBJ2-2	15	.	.	TGCGCCAGCAGCTCCCTGGCGGGAAGGTCCGGGGAGCTGTTTTTT	CASSSLAGRSGELFF
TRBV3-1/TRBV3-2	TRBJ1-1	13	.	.	TGTGCCAGCAGGCCAGACAGCAACACTGAAGCTTTCTTT	CASRPDSNTEAFF
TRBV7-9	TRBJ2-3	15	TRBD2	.	TGTGCCAGCAGCCTCCCTAGCGGGATTGGGGATACGCAGTATTTT	CASSLPSGIGDTQYF
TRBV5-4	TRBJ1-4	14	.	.	TGTGCCAGCAGCTTGAGGCAGGTTAATGAAAAACTGTTTTTT	CASSLRQVNEKLFF
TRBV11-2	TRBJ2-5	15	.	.	TGTGCCAGCAGAAGCCTTCACGGGAGCACCGAGACCCAGTACTTC	CASRSLHGSTETQYF
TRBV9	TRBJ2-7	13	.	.	TGTGCCAGCAGCGTAGATAGCGTTTACGAGCAGTACTTC	CASSVDSVYEQYF
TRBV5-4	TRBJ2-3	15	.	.	TGTGCCAGCAGCTTCCTAGGCCTAGCCACAGATACGCAGTATTTT	CASSFLGLATDTQYF
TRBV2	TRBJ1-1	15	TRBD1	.	TGTGCCAGCAGTGTGGAATTTCCAGGGGGCTCCGGAGCTTTCTTT	CASSVEFPGGSGAFF
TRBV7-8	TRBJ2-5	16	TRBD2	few	TGTGCCAGCAGCTCGTGGACTAGCGGAGCAGAAGAGACCCAGTACTTC	CASSSWTSGAEETQYF
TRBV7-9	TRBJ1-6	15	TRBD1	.	TGTGCCAGCAGCTTAGGACAGGGATTCAATTCACCCCTCCACTTT	CASSLGQGFNSPLHF